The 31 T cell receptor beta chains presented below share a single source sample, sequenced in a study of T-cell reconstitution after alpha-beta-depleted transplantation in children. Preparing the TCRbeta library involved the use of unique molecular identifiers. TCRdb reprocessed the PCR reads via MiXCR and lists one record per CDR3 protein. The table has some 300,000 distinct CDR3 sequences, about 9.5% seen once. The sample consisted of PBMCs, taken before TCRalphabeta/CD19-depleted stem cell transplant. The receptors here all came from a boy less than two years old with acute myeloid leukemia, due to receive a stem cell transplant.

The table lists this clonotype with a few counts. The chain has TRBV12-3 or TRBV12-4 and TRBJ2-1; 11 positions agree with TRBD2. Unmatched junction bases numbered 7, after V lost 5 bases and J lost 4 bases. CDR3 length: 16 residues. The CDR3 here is CASSRRLAGPYNEQFF. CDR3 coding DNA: TGTGCCAGCAGTAGAAGACTAGCGGGGCCATACAATGAGCAGTTCTTC.

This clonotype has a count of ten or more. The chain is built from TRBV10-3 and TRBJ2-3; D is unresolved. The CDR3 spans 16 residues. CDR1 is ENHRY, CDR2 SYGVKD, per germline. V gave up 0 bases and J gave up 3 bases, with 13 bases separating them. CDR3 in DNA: TGTGCCATCAGTGAGTCGTCCGGGTGGGGAACAGATACGCAGTATTTT. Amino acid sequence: CAISESSGWGTDTQYF.

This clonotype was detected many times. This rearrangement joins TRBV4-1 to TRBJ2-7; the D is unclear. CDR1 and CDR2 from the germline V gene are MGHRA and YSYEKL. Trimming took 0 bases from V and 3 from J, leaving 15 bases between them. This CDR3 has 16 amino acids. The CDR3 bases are TGCGCCAGCAGCCAAGATCTGGGCGTATTGATCTACGAGCAGTACTTC. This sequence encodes CASSQDLGVLIYEQYF.

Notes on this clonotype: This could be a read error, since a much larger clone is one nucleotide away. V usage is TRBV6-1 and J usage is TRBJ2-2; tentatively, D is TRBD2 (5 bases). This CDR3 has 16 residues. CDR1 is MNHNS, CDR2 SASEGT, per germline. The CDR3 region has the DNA TGTTCCAGCAGCCGACTATTAGGACGAAACACCGGGGAGCTGTTTTTT. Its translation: CSSSRLLGRNTGELFF.

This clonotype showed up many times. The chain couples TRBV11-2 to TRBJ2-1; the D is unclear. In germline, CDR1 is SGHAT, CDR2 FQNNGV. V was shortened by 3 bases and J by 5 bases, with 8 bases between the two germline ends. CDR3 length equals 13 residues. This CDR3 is CASSFGSHNEQFF. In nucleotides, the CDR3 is TGTGCCAGCAGCTTCGGGTCCCACAATGAGCAGTTCTTC.

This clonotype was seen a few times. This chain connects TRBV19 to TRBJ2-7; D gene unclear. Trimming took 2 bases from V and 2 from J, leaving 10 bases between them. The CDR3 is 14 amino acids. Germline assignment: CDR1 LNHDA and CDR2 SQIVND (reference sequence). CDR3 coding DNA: TGTGCCAGTAGTATAAGAGGCAGGACCTACGAGCAGTACTTC. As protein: CASSIRGRTYEQYF.

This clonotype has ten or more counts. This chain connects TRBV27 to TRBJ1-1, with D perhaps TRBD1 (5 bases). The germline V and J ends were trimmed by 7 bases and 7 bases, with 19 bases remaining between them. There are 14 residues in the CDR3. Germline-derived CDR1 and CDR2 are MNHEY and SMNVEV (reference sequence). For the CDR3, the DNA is TGTGCCAGCAATTCTCGACCCGGGGGGAGTGAAGCTTTCTTT. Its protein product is CASNSRPGGSEAFF.

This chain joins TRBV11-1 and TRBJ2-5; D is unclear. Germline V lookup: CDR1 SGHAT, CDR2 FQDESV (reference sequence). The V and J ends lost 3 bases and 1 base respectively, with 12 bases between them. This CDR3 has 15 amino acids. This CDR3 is CASSLRPNPQETQYF. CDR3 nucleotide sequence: TGTGCCAGCAGCTTGCGCCCTAACCCCCAAGAGACCCAGTACTTC.

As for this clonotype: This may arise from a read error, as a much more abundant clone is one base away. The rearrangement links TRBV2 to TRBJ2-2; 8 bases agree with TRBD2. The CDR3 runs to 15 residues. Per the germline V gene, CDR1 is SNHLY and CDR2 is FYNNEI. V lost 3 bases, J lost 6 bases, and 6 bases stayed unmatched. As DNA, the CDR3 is TGTGCCAGCAGTGAGAGCGGGAGTGTCGCCGGGGAGCTGTTTTTT. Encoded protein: CASSESGSVAGELFF. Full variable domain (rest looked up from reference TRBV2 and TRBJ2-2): EPEVTQTPSHQVTQMGQEVILRCVPISNHLYFYWYRQILGQKVEFLVSFYNNEISEKSEIFDDQFSVERPDGSNFTLKIRSTKLEDSAMYFCASSESGSVAGELFFGEGSRLTVL.

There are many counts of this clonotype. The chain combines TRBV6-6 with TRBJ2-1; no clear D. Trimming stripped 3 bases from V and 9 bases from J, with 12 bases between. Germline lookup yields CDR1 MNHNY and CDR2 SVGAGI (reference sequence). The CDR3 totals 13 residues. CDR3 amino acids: CASSYYPGREQFF. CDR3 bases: TGTGCCAGCAGTTATTACCCCGGCCGTGAGCAGTTCTTC.

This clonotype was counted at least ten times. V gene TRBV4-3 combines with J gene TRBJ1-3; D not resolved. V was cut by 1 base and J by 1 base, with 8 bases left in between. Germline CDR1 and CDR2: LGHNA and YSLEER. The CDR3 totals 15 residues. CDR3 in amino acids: CASSQGIGSGNTIYF. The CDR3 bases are TGCGCCAGCAGCCAAGGCATAGGATCTGGAAACACCATATATTTT.

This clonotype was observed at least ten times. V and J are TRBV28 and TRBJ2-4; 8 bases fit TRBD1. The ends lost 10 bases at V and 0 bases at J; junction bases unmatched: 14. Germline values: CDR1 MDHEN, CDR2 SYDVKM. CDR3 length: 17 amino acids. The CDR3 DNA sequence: TGTGCCACTGCGGGACAGGACATGCTGATAGCCAAAAACATTCAGTACTTC. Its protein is CATAGQDMLIAKNIQYF.

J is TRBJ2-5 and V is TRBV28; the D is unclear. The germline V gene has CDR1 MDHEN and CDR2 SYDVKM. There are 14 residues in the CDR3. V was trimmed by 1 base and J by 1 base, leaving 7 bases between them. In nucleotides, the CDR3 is TGTGCCAGCAGTTTATTCTGGGGCCAAGAGACCCAGTACTTC. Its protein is CASSLFWGQETQYF.

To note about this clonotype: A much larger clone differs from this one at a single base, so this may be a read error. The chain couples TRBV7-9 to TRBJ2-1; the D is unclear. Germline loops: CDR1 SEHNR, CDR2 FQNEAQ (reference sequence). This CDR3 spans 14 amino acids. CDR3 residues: CASSLIGRDNGQFF. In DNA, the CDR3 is TGTGCCAGCAGCTTAATAGGCCGAGACAATGGGCAGTTCTTC. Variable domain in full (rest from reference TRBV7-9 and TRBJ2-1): DTGVSQNPRHKITKRGQNVTFRCDPISEHNRLYWYRQTLGQGPEFLTYFQNEAQLEKSRLLSDRFSAERPKGSFSTLEIQRTEQGDSAMYLCASSLIGRDNGQFFGPGTRLTVL.

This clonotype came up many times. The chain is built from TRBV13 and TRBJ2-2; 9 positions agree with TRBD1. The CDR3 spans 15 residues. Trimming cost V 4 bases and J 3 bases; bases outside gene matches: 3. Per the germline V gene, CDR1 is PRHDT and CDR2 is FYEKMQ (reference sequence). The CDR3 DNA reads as TGTGCCAGCAGCTCCCGGGACAGGGACACCGGGGAGCTGTTTTTT. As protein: CASSSRDRDTGELFF.

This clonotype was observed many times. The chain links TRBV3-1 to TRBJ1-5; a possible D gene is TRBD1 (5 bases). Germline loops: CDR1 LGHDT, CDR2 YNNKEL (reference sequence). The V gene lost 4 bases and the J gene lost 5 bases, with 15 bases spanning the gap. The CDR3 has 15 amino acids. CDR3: CASSPRSQGHQPQHF. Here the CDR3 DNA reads TGTGCCAGCAGCCCCCGAAGCCAGGGCCATCAGCCCCAGCATTTT.

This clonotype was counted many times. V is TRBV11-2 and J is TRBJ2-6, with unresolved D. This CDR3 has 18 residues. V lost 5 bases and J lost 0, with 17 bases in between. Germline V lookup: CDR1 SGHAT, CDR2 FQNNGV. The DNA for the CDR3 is TGTGCCAGCAGCACCTCTCCCGGCAGAAGCTCTGGGGCCAACGTCCTGACTTTC. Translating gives CASSTSPGRSSGANVLTF.

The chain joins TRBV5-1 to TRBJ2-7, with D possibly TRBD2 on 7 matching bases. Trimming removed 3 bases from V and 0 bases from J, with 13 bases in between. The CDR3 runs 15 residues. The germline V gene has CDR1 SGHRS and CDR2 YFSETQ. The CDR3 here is CASSSLGGGSYEQYF. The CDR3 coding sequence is TGCGCCAGCAGCTCGCTGGGAGGGGGCTCCTACGAGCAGTACTTC.

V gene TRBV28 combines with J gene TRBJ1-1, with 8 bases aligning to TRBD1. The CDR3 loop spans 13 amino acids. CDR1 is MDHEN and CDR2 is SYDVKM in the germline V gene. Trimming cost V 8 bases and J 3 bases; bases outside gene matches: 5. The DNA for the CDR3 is TGTGCCAGCGGACAGGGTTGGGACACTGAAGCTTTCTTT. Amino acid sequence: CASGQGWDTEAFF.

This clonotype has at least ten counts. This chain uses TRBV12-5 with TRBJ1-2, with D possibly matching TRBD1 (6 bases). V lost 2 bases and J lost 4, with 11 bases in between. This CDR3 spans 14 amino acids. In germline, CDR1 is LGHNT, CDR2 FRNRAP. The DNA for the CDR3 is TGTGCTAGTGGTTTGACAGGGATAGGCTATGGCTACACCTTC. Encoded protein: CASGLTGIGYGYTF.

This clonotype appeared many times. The CDR3 here is CASSPRQGNTEAFF. DNA for the CDR3: TGTGCCAGCAGTCCCAGACAGGGGAACACTGAAGCTTTCTTT. This chain connects TRBV25-1 to TRBJ1-1; 7 positions match TRBD1. The V gene's germline CDR1 is MGHDK and CDR2 SYGVNS. The CDR3 length is 14 residues. Trimming removed 5 bases from V and 1 base from J; junction bases left unmatched: 4. The full variable domain, rest sourced from reference TRBV25-1 and TRBJ1-1, is EADIYQTPRYLVIGTGKKITLECSQTMGHDKMYWYQQDPGMELHLIHYSYGVNSTEKGDLSSESTVSRIRTEHFPLTLESARPSHTSQYLCASSPRQGNTEAFFGQGTRLTVV.

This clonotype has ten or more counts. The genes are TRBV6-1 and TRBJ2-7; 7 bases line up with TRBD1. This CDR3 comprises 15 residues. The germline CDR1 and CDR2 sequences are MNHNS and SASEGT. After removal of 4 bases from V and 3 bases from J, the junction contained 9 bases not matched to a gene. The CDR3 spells CASSAGTDLLYEQYF. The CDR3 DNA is TGTGCCAGCAGTGCAGGGACAGACCTACTCTACGAGCAGTACTTC.

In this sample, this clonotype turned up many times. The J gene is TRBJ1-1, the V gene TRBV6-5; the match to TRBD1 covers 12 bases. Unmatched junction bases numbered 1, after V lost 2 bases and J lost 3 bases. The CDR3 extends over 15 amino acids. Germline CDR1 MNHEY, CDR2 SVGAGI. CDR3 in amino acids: CASSYRDRGHTEAFF. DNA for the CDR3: TGTGCCAGCAGTTACCGGGACAGGGGGCACACTGAAGCTTTCTTT.

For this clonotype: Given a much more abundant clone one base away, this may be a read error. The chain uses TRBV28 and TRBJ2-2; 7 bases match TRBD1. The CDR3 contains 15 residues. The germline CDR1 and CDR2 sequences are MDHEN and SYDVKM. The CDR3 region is CASSLPRDSTEELFF. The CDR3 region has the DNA TGTGCCAGCAGTTTACCAAGGGACAGCACCGAGGAGCTGTTTTTT.

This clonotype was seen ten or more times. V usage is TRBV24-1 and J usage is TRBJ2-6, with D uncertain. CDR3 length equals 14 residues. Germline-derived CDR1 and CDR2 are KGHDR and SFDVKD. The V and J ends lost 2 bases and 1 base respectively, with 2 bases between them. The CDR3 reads CATSDSSGANVLTF. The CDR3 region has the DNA TGTGCCACCAGTGATTCATCTGGGGCCAACGTCCTGACTTTC.

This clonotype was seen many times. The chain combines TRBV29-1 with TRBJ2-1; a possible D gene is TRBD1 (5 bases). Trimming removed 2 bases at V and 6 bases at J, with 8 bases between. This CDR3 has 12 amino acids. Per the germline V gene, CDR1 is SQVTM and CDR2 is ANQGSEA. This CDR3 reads CSVERGGNEQFF. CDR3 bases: TGCAGCGTTGAAAGGGGTGGCAATGAGCAGTTCTTC.

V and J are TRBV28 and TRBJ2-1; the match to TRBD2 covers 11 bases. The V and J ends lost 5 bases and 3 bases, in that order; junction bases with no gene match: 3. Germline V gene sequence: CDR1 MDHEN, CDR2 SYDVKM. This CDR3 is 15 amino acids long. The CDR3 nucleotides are TGTGCCAGCAGTGCCGGACTAGCGGGCTACAATGAGCAGTTCTTC. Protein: CASSAGLAGYNEQFF.

In DNA form, the CDR3 reads TGTGCCAGCAGACCTACTGGACAGGCGACCGATACGCAGTATTTT. Amino acid sequence: CASRPTGQATDTQYF. The chain recombines TRBV12-3 or TRBV12-4 with TRBJ2-3; 7 positions match TRBD1. The CDR3 has 15 residues. Trimming cost V 6 bases and J 6 bases; bases outside gene matches: 12.

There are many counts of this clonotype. CDR3 in amino acids: CASSLAGQTYGYTF. The CDR3 region has the DNA TGTGCCAGCAGTTTGGCGGGACAAACGTATGGCTACACCTTC. This chain connects TRBV12-3 or TRBV12-4 to TRBJ1-2; a weak D match, TRBD1 (6 bases). The ends were cut back, 3 bases at V and 5 bases at J, with 13 bases in the middle. The CDR3 has 14 residues.

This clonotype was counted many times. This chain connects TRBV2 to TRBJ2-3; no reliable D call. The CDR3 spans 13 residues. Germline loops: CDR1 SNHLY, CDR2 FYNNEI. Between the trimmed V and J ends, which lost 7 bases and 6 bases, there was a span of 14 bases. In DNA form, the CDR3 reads TGTGCCAGCATCGCCTTCCGCAGGGATACGCAGTATTTT. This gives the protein CASIAFRRDTQYF.

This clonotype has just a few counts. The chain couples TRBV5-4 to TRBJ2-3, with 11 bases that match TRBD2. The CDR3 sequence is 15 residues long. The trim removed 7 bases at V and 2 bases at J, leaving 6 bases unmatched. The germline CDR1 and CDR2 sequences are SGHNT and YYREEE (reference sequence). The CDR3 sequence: CASLTSGVPTDTQYF. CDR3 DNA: TGTGCCAGCCTGACTAGCGGGGTGCCCACAGATACGCAGTATTTT.